Each of the 22 T cell receptor beta chains below was sequenced from the same sample in a study of patients and donors after allogeneic stem cell transplantation (TCRdb year 2020). Library method: RT-PCR. The reads were generated on a NextSeq 550. TCRdb's own reprocessing of the public reads used fastp at Q25 and MiXCR and kept productive beta chains. Each CDR3 protein gets just one entry, which takes the most common genes and DNA from the rows behind it. Within this sample are roughly 180,000 distinct CDR3 sequences, with around two fifths of them counted one time only. The ten largest clonotypes hold around 35% of the sample. Sequenced input: blood, either unsorted or a sorted T cell fraction (not recorded which). These receptors were obtained from a human donor who was either an allogeneic HSCT recipient or a stem cell or donor lymphocyte infusion donor (not recorded which). It is not recorded whose cells these are; they may come from a transplant donor.

The V gene is TRBV4-1, the J gene TRBJ1-3; D is perhaps TRBD1 (6 bases). Germline loops: CDR1 MGHRA, CDR2 YSYEKL. V was trimmed by 2 bases and J by 11 bases, leaving 13 bases between them. The CDR3 is 13 amino acids. The CDR3, as DNA: TGCGCCAGCAGCCAATTGACAGGAGTCGCCATATATTTT. Translating it yields CASSQLTGVAIYF.

This clonotype was seen a handful of times. The genes are TRBV6-5 and TRBJ2-7; the D gene is possibly TRBD2 (5 bases). This CDR3 is 11 amino acids long. V lost 6 bases and J lost 5, with 8 bases in between. Germline values: CDR1 MNHEY, CDR2 SVGAGI. In DNA, the CDR3 is TGTGCCAGCAGGCTACTAGACGAGCAGTACTTC. It yields the protein CASRLLDEQYF.

V usage is TRBV7-2 and J usage is TRBJ2-1; 11 nucleotides line up with TRBD2. The CDR3 runs to 15 residues. Germline CDR1 reads SGHTA; CDR2 reads FQGNSA. V gave up 5 bases and J gave up 8 bases; unmatched junction bases: 8. CDR3 bases: TGTGCCAGCAGCCCAACTAGCGGGAGAACATATGAGCAGTTCTTC. Protein sequence: CASSPTSGRTYEQFF.

This clonotype was observed a few times. The chain carries TRBV21-1 and TRBJ1-5. TRBV21-1 represents a pseudogene. This CDR3 comprises 19 residues. Written as DNA, the CDR3 is TGTGCCAGCAGCAAAGTATTTGCGGGATGGGAGCATAGCAATCAGCCCCAGCATTTT. This gives the protein CASSKVFAGWEHSNQPQHF.

This clonotype was counted between two and nine times. The rearrangement joins TRBV27 to TRBJ2-1; 7 bases fit TRBD2. Germline V CDR1 and CDR2: MNHEY, SMNVEV (reference sequence). The ends lost 2 bases at V and 5 bases at J; junction bases unmatched: 6. The CDR3 is made up of 15 amino acids. The CDR3 region is CASSLGGGPHNEQFF. The DNA of the CDR3 is TGTGCCAGCAGTTTAGGGGGAGGGCCTCACAATGAGCAGTTCTTC.

This clonotype was detected only once. The gene calls are TRBV6-6 and TRBJ2-1, with 8 bases aligning to TRBD2. The CDR3 totals 16 residues. Trimming took 5 bases from V and 9 from J; bases not matched to a gene: 15. CDR1 and CDR2 (germline): MNHNY, SVGAGI (reference sequence). The CDR3 DNA is TGTGCCAGCAGTCCCACTGGTAGCGGGATTCGGGGTGAGCAGTTCTTC. The encoded protein is CASSPTGSGIRGEQFF.

The rearrangement uses TRBV21-1 and TRBJ2-5. TRBV21-1 is given as a pseudogene. The CDR3 runs to 16 residues. The CDR3 region is CASSKQMPPARETQYF. CDR3 sequence (DNA): TGTGCCAGCAGCAAACAAATGCCGCCGGCGAGAGAGACCCAGTACTTC.

This chain joins TRBV27 and TRBJ2-7, with D hard to call. CDR1 MNHEY and CDR2 SMNVEV come from the germline V gene (reference sequence). V lost 5 bases, J lost 3 bases, and 11 bases lay in between. This CDR3 has 13 amino acids. In DNA, the CDR3 is TGTGCCAGCAGTACCCAACTGGGCTACGAGCAGTACTTC. This encodes CASSTQLGYEQYF.

This clonotype was detected a few times. This chain links TRBV10-3 with TRBJ1-1; no definite D call. The ends were cut back, 3 bases at V and 0 bases at J, with 5 bases in the middle. CDR3 length: 13 amino acids. Germline assignment: CDR1 ENHRY and CDR2 SYGVKD. The CDR3 bases are TGTGCCATCAGTGATAGGTTGAACACTGAAGCTTTCTTT. This gives the protein CAISDRLNTEAFF.

The DNA of the CDR3 is TGTGCCAGCAGCCCCGCAACCCTGGCGGGAGCTGCCTACAATGAGCAGTTCTTC. Its translation: CASSPATLAGAAYNEQFF. The chain employs TRBV14 and TRBJ2-1; 7 nucleotides align to TRBD2. Germline V lookup: CDR1 SGHDN, CDR2 FVKESK. The CDR3 consists of 18 residues. The trim removed 4 bases at V and 2 bases at J, leaving 14 bases unmatched.

The chain has TRBV7-2 and TRBJ1-1; 7 bases map to TRBD1. The ends lost 5 bases at V and 0 bases at J; junction bases unmatched: 9. CDR1 and CDR2 from the germline V gene are SGHTA and FQGNSA. The CDR3 loop spans 16 amino acids. In DNA, the CDR3 is TGTGCCAGCAGCCAAATTTGGGACAGCATGAACACTGAAGCTTTCTTT. Translated: CASSQIWDSMNTEAFF.

The chain employs TRBV27 and TRBJ2-7, with 11 nucleotides matching TRBD2. With 5 bases clipped from V and 4 bases from J, the junction kept 7 bases outside the gene matches. The CDR3 is made up of 15 amino acids. The germline CDR1 and CDR2 sequences are MNHEY and SMNVEV (reference sequence). CDR3 bases: TGTGCCAGCAGTATACTAGCGGGAGTTGGATACGAGCAGTACTTC. Amino acids: CASSILAGVGYEQYF.

V is TRBV30 and J is TRBJ1-2; D remains ambiguous. This CDR3 region has 16 residues. V was shortened by 0 bases and J by 2 bases, with 16 bases between the two germline ends. Germline CDR1 is GTSNPN and CDR2 is SVGIG (reference sequence). In nucleotides, the CDR3 is TGTGCCTGGAGTGTATTCTTTGAGGTCCGAAACTATGGCTACACCTTC. Amino acids: CAWSVFFEVRNYGYTF. The full variable domain, with the rest looked up from reference TRBV30 and TRBJ1-2, is SQTIHQWPATLVQPVGSPLSLECTVEGTSNPNLYWYRQAAGRGLQLLFYSVGIGQISSEVPQNLSASRPQDRQFILSSKKLLLSDSGFYLCAWSVFFEVRNYGYTFGSGTRLTVV.

The chain recombines TRBV7-2 with TRBJ1-2, with 12 bases aligning to TRBD1. Germline V CDR1 and CDR2: SGHTA, FQGNSA. CDR3 length equals 14 residues. V was clipped by 5 bases and J by 8 bases; unmatched bases: 6. For the CDR3, the DNA is TGTGCCAGCAGCGCGGGACAGGGGGCCCGGGGCTACACCTTC. Translated: CASSAGQGARGYTF. The entire variable domain, with the rest obtained from reference TRBV7-2 and TRBJ1-2, is as follows: GAGVSQSPSNKVTEKGKDVELRCDPISGHTALYWYRQSLGQGLEFLIYFQGNSAPDKSGLPSDRFSAERTGGSVSTLTIQRTQQEDSAVYLCASSAGQGARGYTFGSGTRLTVV.

The table lists this clonotype with a few counts. This chain connects TRBV7-6 to TRBJ1-2; D possibly corresponds to TRBD1 (5 bases). This CDR3 contains 13 residues. Germline lookup yields CDR1 SGHVS and CDR2 FNYEAQ. V was pared by 3 bases and J by 6 bases, with 11 bases between. The CDR3 coding sequence is TGTGCCAGCAGCTTTTCCCTGACAGATGGCTACACCTTC. This translates into CASSFSLTDGYTF.

This clonotype was recorded a few times. The rearrangement joins TRBV3-1 to TRBJ1-4; TRBD1 aligns across 9 bases. Trimming cost V 2 bases and J 7 bases; bases outside gene matches: 8. The CDR3 totals 16 residues. The germline CDR1 and CDR2 sequences are LGHDT and YNNKEL (reference sequence). The CDR3 reads CASSQRVGQGTEKLFF. CDR3 nucleotides: TGTGCCAGCAGCCAAAGAGTGGGACAGGGCACTGAAAAACTGTTTTTT.

The chain joins TRBV20-1 to TRBJ2-7; maybe TRBD1 (5 bases). There are 14 residues in the CDR3. V was clipped by 2 bases and J by 5 bases, with 16 bases between them. Germline CDR1 DFQATT, CDR2 SNEGSKA (reference sequence). The CDR3 sequence is CSARRGAPSNEQYF. Here the CDR3 DNA reads TGCAGTGCTAGAAGGGGCGCCCCCTCGAACGAGCAGTACTTC.

The chain uses TRBV7-9 and TRBJ2-3; 10 positions match TRBD2. Germline lookup yields CDR1 SEHNR and CDR2 FQNEAQ (reference sequence). This CDR3 has 16 residues. Germline trimming cut 5 bases from V and 0 bases from J; bases unmatched to any gene: 5. The CDR3: CASSHIAGGSTDTQYF. Written as DNA, the CDR3 is TGTGCCAGCAGCCACATAGCGGGAGGCAGCACAGATACGCAGTATTTT. Combining the CDR3 with reference TRBV7-9 and TRBJ2-3 gives the whole variable domain DTGVSQNPRHKITKRGQNVTFRCDPISEHNRLYWYRQTLGQGPEFLTYFQNEAQLEKSRLLSDRFSAERPKGSFSTLEIQRTEQGDSAMYLCASSHIAGGSTDTQYFGPGTRLTVL.

This sequence joins TRBV5-6 and TRBJ2-2, with 9 bases fitting TRBD2. J gave up 3 bases and V 3 bases, and 6 bases lay outside the gene matches. Per the germline V gene, CDR1 is SGHDT and CDR2 is YYEEEE. This CDR3 spans 16 amino acids. CDR3 in DNA: TGTGCCAGCAGCTCAAGACTAGCGGAGGACACCGGGGAGCTGTTTTTT. It yields the protein CASSSRLAEDTGELFF.

This clonotype was counted a few times. The V call is TRBV2, the J call TRBJ1-5; 7 bases line up with TRBD1. This CDR3 has 15 amino acids. Unmatched junction bases numbered 5, after V lost 6 bases and J lost 0 bases. Germline V lookup: CDR1 SNHLY, CDR2 FYNNEI. This CDR3 reads CASRRDRASNQPQHF. Here the CDR3 DNA reads TGTGCCAGCAGACGTGACAGGGCTAGCAATCAGCCCCAGCATTTT.

This clonotype turned up a few times. This chain joins TRBV4-2 and TRBJ2-3, with TRBD2 matching over 8 bases. The V segment lost 0 bases and the J segment 3 bases; nucleotides outside the gene matches: 5. Germline-derived CDR1 and CDR2 are LGHNA and YNFKEQ. The CDR3 runs to 16 residues. The CDR3 sequence is CASSQDEAGGTDTQYF. DNA for the CDR3: TGTGCCAGCAGCCAAGACGAGGCGGGAGGTACAGATACGCAGTATTTT.

J is TRBJ1-1 and V is TRBV12-3 or TRBV12-4, with D possibly being TRBD1 (5 bases). With 7 bases removed from V and 7 bases from J, the gap between germline ends came to 13 bases. The CDR3 is 12 amino acids. In DNA form, the CDR3 reads TGTGCCAGCAATCAGGGTCGCCATGAAGCTTTCTTT. It yields the protein CASNQGRHEAFF.